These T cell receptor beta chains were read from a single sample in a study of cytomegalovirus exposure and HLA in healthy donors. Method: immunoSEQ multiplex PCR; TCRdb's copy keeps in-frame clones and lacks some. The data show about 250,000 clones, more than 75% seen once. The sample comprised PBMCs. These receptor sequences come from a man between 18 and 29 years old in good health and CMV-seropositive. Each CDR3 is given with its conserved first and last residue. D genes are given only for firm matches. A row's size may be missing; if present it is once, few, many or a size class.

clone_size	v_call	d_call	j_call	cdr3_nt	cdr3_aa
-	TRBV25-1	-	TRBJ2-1	TGTGCCAGCAGTGACAGGGAGGTGGCTAACAATGAGCAGTTCTTC	CASSDREVANNEQFF
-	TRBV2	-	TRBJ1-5	TGTGCCAGCAGTGACAGGGGCTATAGCAATCAGCCCCAGCATTTT	CASSDRGYSNQPQHF
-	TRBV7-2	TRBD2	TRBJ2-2	TGTGCCAGCAGCTCGACTAGCGGGAGAACCGGCGGGGAGCTGTTTTTT	CASSSTSGRTGGELFF
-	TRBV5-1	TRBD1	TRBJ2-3	TGCGCCAGCAGCTTGCGGGACAGGGTATCAGATACGCAGTATTTT	CASSLRDRVSDTQYF
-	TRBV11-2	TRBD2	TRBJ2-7	TGTGCCAGCAGCTCGGGACTAGCGGGACCCACCTGGCACAACGAGCAGTACTTC	CASSSGLAGPTWHNEQYF
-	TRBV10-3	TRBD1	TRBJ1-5	TGTGCCATCAGTGAGTCGGGACAGGGAGGTCAGCCCCAGCATTTT	CAISESGQGGQPQHF
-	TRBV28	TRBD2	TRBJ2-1	TGTGCCTCGCCCCCTCCCGGGGGGTACAATGAGCAGTTCTTC	CASPPPGGYNEQFF
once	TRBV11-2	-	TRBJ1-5	TGTGCCAGCAGCTTATCCGACAGCGAGAATCAGCCCCAGCATTTT	CASSLSDSENQPQHF
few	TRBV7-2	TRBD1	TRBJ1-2	TGTGCCAGCAGCTTAGAGCGGACAGGAGGCTACACCTTC	CASSLERTGGYTF
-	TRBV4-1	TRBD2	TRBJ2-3	TGCGCCAGCAGCCAAGTGCGGGGGGGCACAGATACGCAGTATTTT	CASSQVRGGTDTQYF
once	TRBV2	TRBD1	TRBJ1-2	TGTGCCAGCAGTGTTCGGGACAGTCTCTATGGCTACACCTTC	CASSVRDSLYGYTF
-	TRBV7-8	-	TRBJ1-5	TGTGCCAGCAGCTCCGACTGGGATCAGCCCCAGCATTTT	CASSSDWDQPQHF
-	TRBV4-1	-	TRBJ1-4	TGCGCCAGCAGCCAAGGTGCTGGGCAATTGGGAGGAAAACTGTTTTTT	CASSQGAGQLGGKLFF
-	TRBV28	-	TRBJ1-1	TGTGCCAGCAGTTTGGGGACTGAAGCTTTCTTT	CASSLGTEAFF
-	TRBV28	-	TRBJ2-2	TGTGCCAGCAGTTTAATGGGGCCCAGCGGGGAGCTGTTTTTT	CASSLMGPSGELFF
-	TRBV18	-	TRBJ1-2	TGTGCCAGCTCACAGGACAGCTCCGTCTATGGCTACACCTTC	CASSQDSSVYGYTF
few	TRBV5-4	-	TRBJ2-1	TGTGCCAGCAGCTTGCCGGGACACCTCGGTGACTCGAATGAGCAGTTCTTC	CASSLPGHLGDSNEQFF
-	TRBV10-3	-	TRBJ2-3	TGTGCCATCAGTGTACTCGCGGGATTGGGCACAGATACGCAGTATTTT	CAISVLAGLGTDTQYF
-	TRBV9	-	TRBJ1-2	TGTGCCAGCAGCGTAGGGGCAATGGCCGTATATGGCTACACCTTC	CASSVGAMAVYGYTF
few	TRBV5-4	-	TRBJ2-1	TGTGCCAGCAGCTTGACGGCTAGGAATGAGCAGTTCTTC	CASSLTARNEQFF
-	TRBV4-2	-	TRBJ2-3	TGTGCCAGCAGCCCAGGAGGCAGTGGCGCAGATACGCAGTATTTT	CASSPGGSGADTQYF
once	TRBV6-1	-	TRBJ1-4	TGTGCCAGCAGTGGGAACAGGCAGTTGCTGTTTTTT	CASSGNRQLLFF
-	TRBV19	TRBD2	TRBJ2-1	TGTGCCAGTAGTATCCTAGCGGGATACGGGAATGAGCAGTTCTTC	CASSILAGYGNEQFF
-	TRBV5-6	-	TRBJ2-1	TGTGCCAGCAGCTTGGTGCGCAATGAGCAGTTCTTC	CASSLVRNEQFF
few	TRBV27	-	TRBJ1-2	TGTGCCAGCAAAACTCAGAGGGGCTTGGGCTACACCTTC	CASKTQRGLGYTF
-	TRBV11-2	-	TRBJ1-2	TGTGCCAGCAGCTTAGGTACAGGGTACGGCTACACCTTC	CASSLGTGYGYTF
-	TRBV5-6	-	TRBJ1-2	TGTGCCAGCAGCGCCGCCGGACCGAACTTTGGCTACACCTTC	CASSAAGPNFGYTF
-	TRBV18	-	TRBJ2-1	TGTGCCAGCTCACCAGGAGACCGGGGCCCCCTCTCCTACAATGAGCAGTTCTTC	CASSPGDRGPLSYNEQFF
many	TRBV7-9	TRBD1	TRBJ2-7	TGTGCCAGCAGCGGTAGGGCCGGGACAGGGGGCCATGAGCAGTACTTC	CASSGRAGTGGHEQYF
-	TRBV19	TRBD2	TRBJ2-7	TGTGCCAGTAGGAAGACTAGCGGGAGTTACGAGCAGTACTTC	CASRKTSGSYEQYF
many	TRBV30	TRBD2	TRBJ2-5	TGTGCCTGGAGTACGTCTACTAGCGGGAGACGGTACTTC	CAWSTSTSGRRYF
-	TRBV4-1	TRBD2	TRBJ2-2	TGCGCCAGCAGCCAAGATCATAATATGCACCGACTAGCATTGGGCACCGGGGAGCTGTTTTTT	CASSQDHNMHRLALGTGELFF
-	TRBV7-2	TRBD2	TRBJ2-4	TGTGCCAGCAGCTTAGCCGTCAGGGAGGGCCGAGTCAAAAACATTCAGTACTTC	CASSLAVREGRVKNIQYF